The rows below give T cell receptor beta chains drawn from one sample of a study of OX40 agonist ivuxolimab in advanced cancers. Using immunoSEQ multiplex PCR, the repertoire was profiled, and TCRdb retains in-frame clones only, with some absent. The sample lists fewer than 20,000 clones; roughly 70% were seen once. Sequences were derived from CD4+ or CD8+ T cells sorted from blood, sampled in a trial of the OX40 agonist ivuxolimab. The receptors were gathered from an adult with an advanced solid tumor such as melanoma, head and neck, liver or kidney cancer. Each CDR3 is given with its conserved first and last residue. The D gene is left open where the match is weak. Clone size is stated in some rows and not others, as once, few, many or a class when expanded.

TRBV6-5	TRBJ2-6	-	-	CASSLQGSGANVLTF	TGTGCCAGCAGTTTACAAGGTTCTGGGGCCAACGTCCTGACTTTC
TRBV10-2	TRBJ2-7	-	TRBD1	CASSGQGSYEQYF	TGCGCCAGCAGTGGACAGGGCTCCTACGAGCAGTACTTC
TRBV27	TRBJ2-7	-	TRBD1	CASSFGTGGDYEQYF	TGTGCCAGCAGTTTCGGGACAGGGGGCGACTACGAGCAGTACTTC
TRBV19	TRBJ1-3	-	-	CASLQPRELGNTIYF	TGTGCCAGCCTACAACCCAGGGAACTGGGAAACACCATATATTTT
TRBV19	TRBJ2-1	-	-	CASSMRVAPSSYNEQFF	TGTGCCAGTAGTATGAGGGTGGCCCCTAGCTCCTACAATGAGCAGTTCTTC
TRBV27	TRBJ2-6	-	-	CASSPFSGANVLTF	TGTGCCAGCAGTCCCTTCTCTGGGGCCAACGTCCTGACTTTC
TRBV5-6	TRBJ2-7	-	-	CASSFSGSNYEQYF	TGTGCCAGCAGCTTCTCCGGATCGAACTACGAGCAGTACTTC
TRBV19	TRBJ2-7	-	-	CASSIGLEQYF	TGTGCCAGTAGTATCGGACTCGAGCAGTACTTC
TRBV21-1	TRBJ1-5	-	-	CASSSRGGQGSFSNQPQHF	TGTGCCAGCAGCTCCCGAGGGGGGCAGGGGTCCTTCAGCAATCAGCCCCAGCATTTT
TRBV27	TRBJ2-7	-	-	CASSMEGGTYEQYF	TGTGCCAGCAGTATGGAGGGTGGAACGTACGAGCAGTACTTC
TRBV18	TRBJ1-2	once	TRBD1	CASSPPTGDHYGYTF	TGTGCCAGCTCACCACCGACAGGGGATCACTATGGCTACACCTTC
TRBV7-9	TRBJ2-1	few	TRBD2	CATLGLAGGVYYNEQFF	TGTGCCACCCTGGGGCTAGCGGGGGGAGTCTACTACAATGAGCAGTTCTTC
TRBV27	TRBJ2-7	-	-	CASSLSAGGAEQYF	TGTGCCAGCAGTTTATCGGCCGGGGGCGCCGAGCAGTACTTC
TRBV15	TRBJ2-2	-	-	CATSRVRNTGELFF	TGTGCCACCAGCAGAGTCCGGAACACCGGGGAGCTGTTTTTT
TRBV13	TRBJ1-4	-	-	CASSFSTGKGYEKLFF	TGTGCCAGCAGCTTCTCAACAGGGAAAGGGTACGAAAAACTGTTTTTT
TRBV2	TRBJ2-7	-	-	CASSTSWGLGYEQYF	TGTGCCAGCAGTACATCTTGGGGCTTAGGATACGAGCAGTACTTC
TRBV6-1	TRBJ1-1	-	-	CASSDRYTEAFF	TGTGCCAGCAGTGATCGATACACTGAAGCTTTCTTT
TRBV28	TRBJ2-5	-	-	CASSPLVGLDQETQYF	TGTGCCAGCAGTCCCCTAGTGGGACTCGACCAAGAGACCCAGTACTTC
TRBV4-3	TRBJ1-2	few	-	CASSPGTRDGYTF	TGCGCCAGCAGCCCGGGGACCAGAGATGGCTACACCTTC
TRBV10-3	TRBJ2-1	-	TRBD1	CAISVGTANEQFF	TGTGCCATCAGTGTTGGGACAGCTAATGAGCAGTTCTTC
TRBV4-2	TRBJ2-3	-	-	CASSQDPGSGDTQYF	TGTGCCAGCAGCCAAGACCCCGGGAGCGGAGATACGCAGTATTTT